Listed below are T cell receptor beta chains from one sample, sequenced in a study of shared clonotypes between healthy human individuals. Produced via immunoSEQ multiplex PCR; TCRdb's table is partial and in-frame only. Of roughly 2,300,000 clones in the sample, under 95% were seen once. Sequencing used naive CD4+ T cells from PBMCs. The source of these receptors is a man aged 18 to 35 in good health. Some clones in this sample may be carry-over from other donors' samples. Both conserved end residues are part of each CDR3. The D gene is left open where the match is weak. Clone size is given for some rows only: seen once, a few or many times, or a class if the clone is expanded.

clone_size,j_call,d_call,v_call,cdr3_length,cdr3_aa,cdr3_nt
NA,TRBJ1-4,TRBD1,TRBV28,16,CASSLRSGQGLGKLFF,TGTGCCAGCAGTTTACGGAGCGGACAGGGGTTGGGAAAACTGTTTTTT
once,TRBJ2-2,NA,TRBV14,17,CASSPTLGTPNTGELFF,TGTGCCAGCAGCCCCACCCTAGGGACACCGAACACCGGGGAGCTGTTTTTT
NA,TRBJ2-1,NA,TRBV18,13,CASSTSMLNEQFF,TGTGCCAGCTCCACTTCCATGCTCAATGAGCAGTTCTTC
NA,TRBJ2-7,NA,TRBV29-1,13,CSVVLAPSYEQYF,TGCAGCGTTGTTCTCGCACCCTCCTACGAGCAGTACTTC
NA,TRBJ2-5,NA,TRBV5-6,18,CASSLPGEPSQSQETQYF,TGTGCCAGCAGCTTGCCAGGGGAACCGTCTCAATCCCAAGAGACCCAGTACTTC
NA,TRBJ1-1,NA,TRBV2,13,CASGGRTNTEAFF,TGTGCCAGCGGTGGGAGAACGAACACTGAAGCTTTCTTT
NA,TRBJ1-1,TRBD1,TRBV10-3,15,CAISAQGGGGTEAFF,TGTGCCATCAGTGCACAGGGGGGAGGTGGCACTGAAGCTTTCTTT
NA,TRBJ2-7,NA,TRBV28,15,CASSLGGLGGYEQYF,TGTGCCAGCAGTTTAGGGGGTCTCGGAGGATACGAGCAGTACTTC
NA,TRBJ1-1,NA,TRBV28,17,CASSLLGGPSVNTEAFF,TGTGCCAGCAGTTTACTCGGGGGCCCGTCGGTGAACACTGAAGCTTTCTTT
NA,TRBJ2-1,TRBD2,TRBV9,16,CASSVEASGGYNEQFF,TGTGCCAGCAGCGTAGAGGCTAGCGGGGGCTACAATGAGCAGTTCTTC
once,TRBJ2-5,NA,TRBV7-3,15,CASSLGLPGVGTQYF,TGTGCCAGCAGCTTGGGCCTGCCGGGGGTAGGGACCCAGTACTTC
NA,TRBJ2-7,NA,TRBV4-3,14,CASSLGRDPYEQYF,TGCGCCAGCAGCCTCGGCAGGGACCCCTACGAGCAGTACTTC
NA,TRBJ1-2,TRBD1,TRBV30,14,CAWSVGTGGSGYTF,TGTGCCTGGAGTGTAGGGACAGGGGGGTCTGGCTACACCTTC
NA,TRBJ1-2,NA,TRBV6-5,12,CASRKDGYGYTF,TGTGCCAGCCGGAAGGACGGCTATGGCTACACCTTC
NA,TRBJ2-2,NA,TRBV6-5,16,CASSYPPRRYTGELFF,TGTGCCAGCAGTTACCCTCCCCGACGGTACACCGGGGAGCTGTTTTTT
NA,TRBJ1-4,NA,TRBV6-1,14,CASTGPREFEKLFF,TGTGCCAGCACCGGCCCGCGGGAATTTGAAAAACTGTTTTTT
NA,TRBJ1-3,TRBD1,TRBV5-4,16,CASSFRTGGPGNTIYF,TGTGCCAGCAGCTTCCGGACAGGGGGCCCTGGAAACACCATATATTTT
NA,TRBJ2-7,TRBD1,TRBV5-1,13,CASSSQGGFEQYF,TGCGCCAGCAGCTCCCAAGGGGGCTTCGAGCAGTACTTC
NA,TRBJ1-2,NA,TRBV28,12,CASSWGSYGYTF,TGTGCCAGCAGTTGGGGGAGTTATGGCTACACCTTC
NA,TRBJ2-7,NA,TRBV6-5,14,CASTPEAGSYEQYF,TGTGCCAGCACCCCGGAGGCAGGGTCCTACGAGCAGTACTTC
NA,TRBJ1-3,NA,TRBV9,15,CASSPRMGSGNTIYF,TGTGCCAGCAGCCCCCGTATGGGCTCTGGAAACACCATATATTTT
NA,TRBJ2-5,NA,TRBV7-8,13,CASSINRLKTQYF,TGTGCCAGCAGCATTAACAGGCTAAAGACCCAGTACTTC
once,TRBJ1-3,NA,TRBV30,14,CAWSLGASGNTIYF,TGTGCCTGGAGTCTGGGGGCTTCTGGAAACACCATATATTTT
NA,TRBJ2-5,NA,TRBV5-5,16,CASSLRDTGVQETQYF,TGTGCCAGCAGCTTGAGGGACACGGGGGTCCAAGAGACCCAGTACTTC
once,TRBJ2-1,NA,TRBV29-1,15,CSVEDLGTGYNEQFF,TGCAGCGTTGAAGATTTAGGAACAGGGTACAATGAGCAGTTCTTC
NA,TRBJ2-7,NA,TRBV20-1,11,CSAERAYEQYF,TGCAGTGCTGAGAGGGCCTACGAGCAGTACTTC
NA,TRBJ1-2,NA,TRBV7-9,15,CASSPRPGIDYGYTF,TGTGCCAGCAGTCCTCGGCCGGGGATCGACTATGGCTACACCTTC
NA,TRBJ2-7,NA,TRBV15,15,CATSRPGGLSYEQYF,TGTGCCACCAGCAGACCAGGAGGATTATCCTACGAGCAGTACTTC
NA,TRBJ1-1,NA,TRBV4-3,17,CASSQVGRGNMNTEAFF,TGCGCCAGCAGCCAAGTGGGAAGGGGTAATATGAACACTGAAGCTTTCTTT